What follows are 14 T cell receptor beta chains derived from one specimen sequenced in a study of Ad26.COV2.S vaccination and SARS-CoV-2 variants. Treatment denoted: roughly 20 received Ad26.COV2.S at low or high dose, single or two shots; roughly five received placebo; per-sample allocation not given. Samples came from day 63 after the first vaccine or placebo injection. Profiled with immunoSEQ multiplex PCR; TCRdb holds only in-frame clones, not every one. The sample records hundreds of thousands of clones, roughly 84% being singletons. The sequenced sample was peripheral blood, obtained in a trial of Ad26.COV2.S vaccine versus placebo. The source of these receptors is a person between 18 and 60 years old who received the Ad26.COV2.S COVID-19 vaccine or a placebo.

This clone occurred a few times. The chain is built from TRBV18 and TRBJ1-2, with D hard to call. The V end was cut by 1 base, the J end by 7 bases, with 7 bases between. This CDR3 spans 12 amino acids. Germline CDR1 and CDR2: KGHSH and LQKENI. Here the CDR3 reads CASSPRSVGYTF. CDR3 coding DNA: TGTGCCAGCTCACCACGGTCAGTTGGCTACACCTTC.

V is TRBV20-1 and J is TRBJ2-2; D is perhaps TRBD1 (6 bases). This CDR3 is built from 11 residues. Between the trimmed V and J ends, which lost 5 bases and 8 bases, there was a span of 9 bases. Per germline, CDR1 DFQATT and CDR2 SNEGSKA (reference sequence). In DNA, the CDR3 is TGCAGTGCTGGCGGACAGGGGGAGCTGTTTTTT. Its translation is CSAGGQGELFF.

The chain has TRBV29-1 and TRBJ2-7; D may match TRBD1 or TRBD2 (6 bases each). Trimming pared 0 bases from V and 4 bases from J, leaving 13 bases between. This CDR3 spans 14 amino acids. CDR1 is SQVTM, CDR2 ANQGSEA, per germline. CDR3 DNA: TGCAGCGTTGAAGAAGCCGGGGGCAGTTACGAGCAGTACTTC. Amino acid sequence: CSVEEAGGSYEQYF.

The rearrangement uses TRBV10-3 and TRBJ2-2; 10 nucleotides align to TRBD2. Germline V lookup: CDR1 ENHRY, CDR2 SYGVKD. With V trimmed by 2 bases and J by 6 bases, 3 bases remained unmatched. The CDR3 is 15 residues long. The CDR3 bases are TGTGCCATCAGTGAGAAGCGGGGGGGCCCCGGGGAGCTGTTTTTT. It is translated as CAISEKRGGPGELFF.

The sample holds one count of this clone. Here the CDR3 reads CASSLAQTLYGYTF. The CDR3 DNA reads TGTGCCAGCAGCTTAGCGCAAACACTCTATGGCTACACCTTC. The chain uses TRBV7-8 and TRBJ1-2; D is ambiguous. V gave up 0 bases and J gave up 4 bases, with 9 bases separating them. This CDR3 is built from 14 residues. From germline, CDR1 is SGHVS and CDR2 FQNEAQ.

J is TRBJ2-1 and V is TRBV7-8; possibly TRBD1 for D (6 bases). The V and J ends lost 5 bases and 3 bases respectively, with 14 bases between them. Germline lookup yields CDR1 SGHVS and CDR2 FQNEAQ. The CDR3 totals 15 residues. The CDR3 reads CASSTRQASYNEQFF. The DNA for the CDR3 is TGTGCCAGCAGCACTAGACAGGCTAGCTACAATGAGCAGTTCTTC.

This clone was seen just once. Other DNA sequences from this sample encode an identical CDR3 as well. V and J are TRBV5-1 and TRBJ1-4; D is possibly TRBD1 (5 bases). V was shortened by 0 bases and J by 5 bases, with 11 bases between the two germline ends. The CDR3 contains 15 residues. Looked up from germline, CDR1 is SGHRS and CDR2 is YFSETQ. CDR3 DNA sequence: TGCGCCAGCAGCTTGGGGGCCGGGACGAATGAAAAACTGTTTTTT. Protein sequence: CASSLGAGTNEKLFF.

V is TRBV10-3 and J is TRBJ1-5; 8 bases agree with TRBD1. The CDR3 length is 16 residues. V lost 6 bases and J lost 5; bases outside the gene matches: 12. Germline V gene data show CDR1 as ENHRY and CDR2 as SYGVKD. CDR3 region: CAISEGQGLLDQPQHF. In DNA form, the CDR3 reads TGTGCCATCAGCGAAGGACAGGGTTTATTGGATCAGCCCCAGCATTTT.

The V call is TRBV3-1 (or the pseudogene TRBV3-2), the J call TRBJ1-1, with no clear D. Germline V gene data show CDR1 as LGHDT and CDR2 as YNNKEL (reference sequence). V was pared by 1 base and J by 6 bases, with 12 bases between. The CDR3 has 14 amino acids. DNA of the CDR3: TGTGCCAGCAGCCAAGGTGGGTCGGTCTCTGAAGCTTTCTTT. This sequence encodes CASSQGGSVSEAFF.

This clone was recorded only once. The gene calls are TRBV5-6 and TRBJ1-2; possibly TRBD1 for D (5 bases). The germline V gene encodes CDR1 SGHDT and CDR2 YYEEEE. The CDR3 totals 14 residues. The V and J ends lost 6 bases and 4 bases respectively, with 16 bases between them. CDR3 bases: TGTGCCAGCACCGAGGGACGGAGATTCTATGGCTACACCTTC. Translation: CASTEGRRFYGYTF.

V is TRBV30 and J is TRBJ2-5, with D unclear. There are 15 residues in the CDR3. Between the trimmed V and J ends, which lost 3 bases and 5 bases, there was a span of 19 bases. Germline V gives CDR1 GTSNPN, CDR2 SVGIG (reference sequence). The CDR3 reads CAWSLAGPLRETQYF. CDR3 coding DNA: TGTGCCTGGAGCCTCGCCGGGCCCCTAAGGGAGACCCAGTACTTC.

V and J are TRBV9 and TRBJ2-2; no clear D gene. Germline lookup yields CDR1 SGDLS and CDR2 YYNGEE. The CDR3 covers 15 residues. Trimming shortened V by 0 bases and J by 4 bases, and 10 bases separated the two germline ends. This CDR3 is CASSVDVRVTGELFF. DNA of the CDR3: TGTGCCAGCAGCGTAGATGTTAGGGTCACCGGGGAGCTGTTTTTT. Full variable domain (missing parts from reference TRBV9 and TRBJ2-2): DSGVTQTPKHLITATGQRVTLRCSPRSGDLSVYWYQQSLDQGLQFLIQYYNGEERAKGNILERFSAQQFPDLHSELNLSSLELGDSALYFCASSVDVRVTGELFFGEGSRLTVL.

This clone was recorded once. The V gene is TRBV9, the J gene TRBJ2-7; the D is unclear. This CDR3 spans 14 amino acids. Trimming cost V 0 bases and J 3 bases, with 10 bases left between them. Germline loops: CDR1 SGDLS, CDR2 YYNGEE. The DNA for the CDR3 is TGTGCCAGCAGCGTAGGATACGTTGACTACGAGCAGTACTTC. It translates to CASSVGYVDYEQYF.

This clone was observed a handful of times. The rearrangement links TRBV7-2 to TRBJ2-1; 11 nucleotides match TRBD2. This CDR3 spans 19 amino acids. CDR1 SGHTA and CDR2 FQGNSA come from the germline V gene. Trimming removed 1 base from V and 0 bases from J; junction bases left unmatched: 8. The CDR3 bases are TGTGCCAGCAGCTTAGTACTAGCGGGGGCCAAGAGCTCCTACAATGAGCAGTTCTTC. Its translation is CASSLVLAGAKSSYNEQFF.